These 18 T cell receptor beta chains came from one sample sequenced in a study of prognosis after radiotherapy for stage I lung cancer. Multiplex PCR in two rounds served to amplify TCR beta CDR3 from genomic DNA. Round one of PCR was performed, and it used primers specific to each TRBV and TRBJ gene. MiXCR, run by TCRdb on the multiplex PCR reads, gives a single entry per CDR3 protein. The sample consists of 15,000 to 20,000 distinct CDR3 sequences, 50% of them appearing once. This sample comprised PBMCs, obtained before or after stereotactic body radiation therapy (not recorded which). These receptors were obtained from a donor over 45 with non-small cell lung cancer.

Notes on this clonotype: One base separates it from a far larger clone, so it is likely a read error. The gene calls are TRBV6-4 and TRBJ1-2; no definite D call. V gave up 7 bases and J gave up 4 bases, with 16 bases separating them. This CDR3 has 14 residues. Germline CDR1 is MRHNA and CDR2 is SNTAGT. The CDR3 is CASTLQVDGYGYTF. CDR3 DNA: TGTGCCAGCACCCTGCAGGTGGATGGCTATGGCTACACCTTC.

This clonotype has a count of ten or more. The J gene is TRBJ2-2, the V gene TRBV3-1; D uncertain. Looked up from germline, CDR1 is LGHDT and CDR2 is YNNKEL (reference sequence). With 10 bases removed from V and 1 base from J, the gap between germline ends came to 7 bases. The CDR3 is 12 residues long. CDR3 protein: CAIRQNTGELFF. The CDR3 region has the DNA TGTGCCATTAGACAGAACACCGGGGAGCTGTTTTTT.

This clonotype came up many times. This chain connects TRBV29-1 to TRBJ2-3; D uncertain. The CDR3 loop spans 11 amino acids. V was cut by 5 bases and J by 2 bases, with 5 bases left in between. The V gene's germline CDR1 is SQVTM and CDR2 ANQGSEA. The CDR3 DNA reads TGCAGCGTTTCAATCACAGATACGCAGTATTTT. Amino acid sequence: CSVSITDTQYF.

At least ten counts were recorded for this clonotype. The V call is TRBV6-2 or TRBV6-3, the J call TRBJ2-3; tentative D call: TRBD2 (6 bases). The CDR3 loop spans 15 amino acids. The germline V and J ends were trimmed by 10 bases and 1 base, with 18 bases remaining between them. Per the germline V gene, CDR1 is MNHEY and CDR2 is SVGEGT. The DNA for the CDR3 is TGTGCCAACCCGGCGCGGGATAGGGGCACAGATACGCAGTATTTT. Translated: CANPARDRGTDTQYF.

At least ten counts were recorded for this clonotype. The V gene is TRBV28, the J gene TRBJ2-7, with D tentatively TRBD1 (6 bases). The CDR3 totals 16 residues. Germline CDR1 and CDR2: MDHEN and SYDVKM. The V gene lost 6 bases and the J gene lost 4 bases, with 22 bases spanning the gap. As DNA, the CDR3 is TGTGCCAGCAGCGCAATATTACCGGGACAATTATACGAGCAGTACTTC. It translates to CASSAILPGQLYEQYF.

The chain is built from TRBV19 and TRBJ1-2; 7 nucleotides line up with TRBD1. Per the germline V gene, CDR1 is LNHDA and CDR2 is SQIVND (reference sequence). The CDR3 contains 16 residues. The V and J ends lost 2 bases and 6 bases, in that order; junction bases with no gene match: 12. CDR3 coding DNA: TGTGCCAGTAGTATACAGGGGGGAGCATCTCGAGATGGCTACACCTTC. Translating gives CASSIQGGASRDGYTF.

Ten or more counts support this clonotype. The chain recombines TRBV20-1 with TRBJ2-3, with 9 bases that match TRBD2. The trim removed 3 bases at V and 6 bases at J, leaving 7 bases unmatched. The CDR3 sequence is 14 residues long. CDR1 is DFQATT, CDR2 SNEGSKA, per germline (reference sequence). The CDR3 sequence: CSASISGSDDTQYF. Written as DNA, the CDR3 is TGCAGTGCTAGTATTAGCGGGAGTGACGATACGCAGTATTTT.

By share of the sample, this clonotype is medium-sized. One junction end does not reproduce the germline sequence, and a read error may be involved. The chain is built from TRBV6-4 and TRBJ1-2, with D unresolved. Germline CDR1 and CDR2: MRHNA and SNTAGT. The CDR3 extends over 13 amino acids. CDR3 nucleotides: TGTGCCAGCAGTTACTCGTCAGAAACGGGCTACACCTTC. This translates into CASSYSSETGYTF.

By share of the sample, this clonotype is medium-sized. V is TRBV6-1 and J is TRBJ1-1; tentative D call: TRBD1 (5 bases). Germline V lookup: CDR1 MNHNS, CDR2 SASEGT. With 3 bases removed from V and 4 bases from J, the gap between germline ends came to 9 bases. There are 13 residues in the CDR3. DNA for the CDR3: TGTGCCAGCAGTGACCAGGGAAGCACTGAAGCTTTCTTT. The encoded protein is CASSDQGSTEAFF.

This clonotype was found many times. The V gene is TRBV20-1, the J gene TRBJ2-1; 9 bases agree with TRBD2. V shed 1 base and J 5 bases; nucleotides not matched to a gene: 9. The CDR3 is 16 residues long. Germline lookup yields CDR1 DFQATT and CDR2 SNEGSKA (reference sequence). The CDR3 nucleotides read TGCAGTGCTAGAGCGCTAGGAGCGGGAGGTAACAATGAGCAGTTCTTC. This codes for CSARALGAGGNNEQFF.

This clonotype was detected once. The genes are TRBV7-3 and TRBJ2-3, with a weak D call TRBD1 (6 bases). Trimming took 5 bases from V and 1 from J, leaving 13 bases between them. CDR1 and CDR2 (germline): SGHTA, FQGTGA. The CDR3 loop spans 15 amino acids. CDR3 protein: CASSEVAGGTDTQYF. In DNA form, the CDR3 reads TGTGCCAGCAGCGAGGTAGCAGGGGGCACAGATACGCAGTATTTT. Drawing the rest from reference TRBV7-3 and TRBJ2-3, the complete variable domain is GAGVSQTPSNKVTEKGKYVELRCDPISGHTALYWYRQSLGQGPEFLIYFQGTGAADDSGLPNDRFFAVRPEGSVSTLKIQRTERGDSAVYLCASSEVAGGTDTQYFGPGTRLTVL.

The chain carries TRBV24-1 and TRBJ1-2; TRBD1 is a possible D gene (5 bases). CDR1 KGHDR and CDR2 SFDVKD come from the germline V gene. V was shortened by 3 bases and J by 4 bases, with 8 bases between the two germline ends. The CDR3 extends over 13 amino acids. Here the CDR3 reads CATSDGGGYGYTF. CDR3 bases: TGTGCCACCAGTGATGGCGGGGGCTATGGCTACACCTTC.

V and J are TRBV6-2 or TRBV6-3 and TRBJ1-1; D possibly corresponds to TRBD1 (5 bases). Germline V lookup: CDR1 MNHEY, CDR2 SVGEGT. CDR3 size: 13 residues. V was trimmed by 6 bases and J by 0 bases, leaving 8 bases between them. CDR3 amino acids: CASRGTVNTEAFF. CDR3 nucleotide sequence: TGTGCCAGCAGAGGGACGGTGAACACTGAAGCTTTCTTT.

The rearrangement links TRBV19 to TRBJ2-6, with D tentatively TRBD1 (5 bases). The CDR3 totals 16 residues. Trimming left V 5 bases short and J 3 bases short, with 14 bases between. Germline CDR1 reads LNHDA; CDR2 reads SQIVND (reference sequence). CDR3 sequence reads: CASSSNQGFGANVLTF. The CDR3 bases are TGTGCCAGTAGTTCGAATCAGGGATTTGGGGCCAACGTCCTGACTTTC.

This clonotype was counted many times. The chain carries TRBV4-1 and TRBJ2-7; TRBD1 agrees at 12 bases. The ends lost 0 bases at V and 7 bases at J; junction bases unmatched: 7. Germline loops: CDR1 MGHRA, CDR2 YSYEKL. This CDR3 has 16 amino acids. The CDR3 coding sequence is TGCGCCAGCAGCCAAGATCCGGGACAGGGGGCGGGAGAGCAGTACTTC. Protein sequence: CASSQDPGQGAGEQYF.

As to this clonotype: Relative to the germline gene, one junction end is altered; a read error may explain this. The CDR3, as DNA: TGTGACAGCAGCTTCAGGGACTTGGCGGCCGGGGAGCTGTTTTTT. It encodes CDSSFRDLAAGELFF. The V and J genes are TRBV7-9 and TRBJ2-2, with a tentative D call TRBD2 (6 bases). The CDR3 totals 15 residues. The V gene's germline CDR1 is SEHNR and CDR2 FQNEAQ (reference sequence).

The chain recombines TRBV7-9 with TRBJ2-1; D may match TRBD1 or TRBD2 (5 bases each). The CDR3 is 17 residues long. Trimming took 9 bases from V and 6 from J, leaving 27 bases between them. CDR1 SEHNR and CDR2 FQNEAQ come from the germline V gene (reference sequence). CDR3 nucleotide sequence: TGTGCCAGGAGCCCTGAGTTGGGACCAGGGCTTTCCAATGAGCAGTTCTTC. Translation gives CARSPELGPGLSNEQFF.

This clonotype occurred many times. The V and J genes are TRBV4-1 and TRBJ2-7, with 10 bases lining up with TRBD2. Germline V gives CDR1 MGHRA, CDR2 YSYEKL. The length of the CDR3 is 17 residues. After removal of 2 bases from V and 2 bases from J, the junction contained 9 bases not matched to a gene. CDR3 nucleotide sequence: TGCGCCAGCAGCCAATGGAGTACTGGGACTAGCGCCTACGAGCAGTACTTC. Protein sequence: CASSQWSTGTSAYEQYF.